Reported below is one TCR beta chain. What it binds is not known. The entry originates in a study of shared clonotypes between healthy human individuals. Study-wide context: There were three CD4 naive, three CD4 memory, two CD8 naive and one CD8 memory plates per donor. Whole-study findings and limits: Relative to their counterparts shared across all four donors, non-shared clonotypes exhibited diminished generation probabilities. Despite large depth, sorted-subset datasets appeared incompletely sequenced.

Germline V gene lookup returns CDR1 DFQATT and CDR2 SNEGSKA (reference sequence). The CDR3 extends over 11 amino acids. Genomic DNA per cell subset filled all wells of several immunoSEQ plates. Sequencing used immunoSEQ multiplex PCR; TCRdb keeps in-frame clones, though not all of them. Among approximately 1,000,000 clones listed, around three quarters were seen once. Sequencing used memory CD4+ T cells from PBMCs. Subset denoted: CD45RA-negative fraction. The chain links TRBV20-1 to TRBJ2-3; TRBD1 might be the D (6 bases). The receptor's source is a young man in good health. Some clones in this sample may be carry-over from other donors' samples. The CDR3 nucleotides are TGCAGCGGTCAGGGGATAGATACGCAGTATTTT. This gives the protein CSGQGIDTQYF.